A single sample is the source of the 20 T cell receptor beta chains below, sequenced in a study of blood T cell repertoires in COVID-19. Profiling relied on immunoSEQ multiplex PCR, and the TCRdb table lists in-frame clones only, not all of them. The top ten clones hold 1.3% of a sample with approximately 240,000 clones, approximately 86% of them seen once. Sequences were obtained from peripheral blood. The receptors derive from a woman aged 30 to 39 with COVID-19, enrolled during active disease.

A few counts support this clone. This sequence joins TRBV7-3 and TRBJ1-1, with D possibly TRBD1 on 6 matching bases. This CDR3 region has 13 residues. The V and J ends lost 1 base and 4 bases respectively, with 7 bases between them. The germline V gene encodes CDR1 SGHTA and CDR2 FQGTGA. This chain's CDR3 is CASSLRGGTEAFF. CDR3 coding DNA: TGTGCCAGCAGCTTAAGAGGGGGCACTGAAGCTTTCTTT.

This clone was detected only once. This chain's CDR3 is CSGGEGVGTGELFF. CDR3 in DNA: TGCAGCGGCGGGGAGGGGGTAGGCACCGGGGAGCTGTTTTTT. The chain is built from TRBV29-1 and TRBJ2-2, with D possibly TRBD2 on 7 matching bases. V lost 7 bases to trimming and J lost 4 bases, with 16 bases between them. Germline CDR1 is SQVTM and CDR2 is ANQGSEA. The CDR3 has 14 amino acids.

This chain joins TRBV4-3 and TRBJ1-1; weak D call: TRBD1 (6 bases). V was pared by 1 base and J by 1 base, with 13 bases between. From germline, CDR1 is LGHNA and CDR2 YSLEER. This CDR3 is built from 16 residues. CDR3 residues: CASSQGWHRENTEAFF. For the CDR3, the DNA is TGCGCCAGCAGCCAAGGCTGGCACAGGGAGAACACTGAAGCTTTCTTT.

CDR3 coding DNA: TGTGCCAGCAGACCTTCGCAGGGAGAGCTGTTTTTT. Translated: CASRPSQGELFF. The chain carries TRBV6-5 and TRBJ2-2; possibly TRBD1 for D (5 bases). V was cut by 6 bases and J by 11 bases, with 13 bases left in between. CDR1 and CDR2 (germline): MNHEY, SVGAGI. The CDR3 consists of 12 residues.

This chain joins TRBV13 and TRBJ2-2; 9 bases are shared with TRBD2. The CDR3 covers 15 residues. Germline V lookup: CDR1 PRHDT, CDR2 FYEKMQ (reference sequence). J was trimmed by 6 bases and V by 3 bases; bases with no gene match: 5. In DNA, the CDR3 is TGTGCCAGCAGCTTGGGACTAGCATCCTCCGGGGAGCTGTTTTTT. It translates to CASSLGLASSGELFF.

The chain uses TRBV25-1 and TRBJ2-7; a weak D match, TRBD2 (5 bases). Germline CDR1 and CDR2: MGHDK and SYGVNS. This CDR3 contains 14 residues. V was clipped by 6 bases and J by 4 bases, with 16 bases between them. Here the CDR3 reads CASSQMEATYEQYF. The CDR3 nucleotides are TGTGCCAGCAGCCAGATGGAGGCGACTTACGAGCAGTACTTC.

CDR3 sequence: CASSMVAGDHGYTF. In DNA, the CDR3 is TGTGCCAGTAGTATGGTGGCAGGGGACCATGGCTACACCTTC. The genes are TRBV19 and TRBJ1-2; D perhaps matches TRBD1 (6 bases). V lost 3 bases and J 6 bases, leaving 14 bases between the germline ends. The CDR3 has 14 amino acids. Germline V CDR1 and CDR2: LNHDA, SQIVND (reference sequence).

The V and J genes are TRBV12-3 or TRBV12-4 and TRBJ2-2; D uncertain. CDR3 length: 12 residues. V was pared by 7 bases and J by 8 bases, with 11 bases between. In DNA form, the CDR3 reads TGTGCCAGCACTACCGCCCAAGGGGAGCTGTTTTTT. This encodes CASTTAQGELFF.

CDR3 in DNA: TGCAGCGTTCGGAAGGAACCCGGGATCTACGAGCAGTACTTC. Translating it yields CSVRKEPGIYEQYF. The rearrangement links TRBV29-1 to TRBJ2-7; maybe TRBD2 (5 bases). Germline assignment: CDR1 SQVTM and CDR2 ANQGSEA. The V and J ends lost 5 bases and 3 bases respectively, with 17 bases between them. This CDR3 has 14 amino acids.

The chain carries TRBV7-2 and TRBJ1-2; D might be TRBD1 (5 bases). The CDR3 totals 14 residues. V gave up 5 bases and J gave up 4 bases, with 14 bases separating them. Germline V lookup: CDR1 SGHTA, CDR2 FQGNSA. CDR3 region: CASSPRGTRYGYTF. CDR3 coding DNA: TGTGCCAGCAGCCCTCGGGGGACCCGCTATGGCTACACCTTC.

The chain couples TRBV5-1 to TRBJ2-3; 10 bases line up with TRBD1. CDR1 and CDR2 from the germline V gene are SGHRS and YFSETQ. The CDR3 contains 15 residues. V dropped 1 base and J dropped 5; count of bases not matched to a gene: 4. This CDR3 is CASSLSTGGRDTQYF. In DNA form, the CDR3 reads TGCGCCAGCAGCTTGTCGACAGGGGGCAGAGATACGCAGTATTTT.

In its sample, this clone was seen once. V is TRBV7-2 and J is TRBJ1-3; D might be TRBD1 (5 bases). Germline V CDR1 and CDR2: SGHTA, FQGNSA. This CDR3 contains 14 residues. Deletions cut 7 bases from V and 4 bases from J, with 14 bases between. CDR3 sequence: CASTPGGSGNTIYF. DNA of the CDR3: TGTGCCAGCACGCCGGGGGGATCCGGAAACACCATATATTTT.

This sequence joins TRBV5-1 and TRBJ2-1; possibly TRBD2 for D (5 bases). The germline gives CDR1 SGHRS, CDR2 YFSETQ. This CDR3 comprises 16 residues. Trimming took off 7 bases at V and 2 bases at J, with 19 bases between the two ends. The CDR3 sequence: CASALGGQIAYNEQFF. The CDR3 DNA sequence: TGCGCCAGCGCCCTTGGAGGTCAAATTGCCTACAATGAGCAGTTCTTC.

The chain's CDR3 is CASSQVTAGVRNTQYF. In DNA form, the CDR3 reads TGTGCCAGCAGCCAAGTCACAGCGGGGGTGCGAAATACGCAGTATTTT. The J gene is TRBJ2-3, the V gene TRBV14; 8 nucleotides match TRBD2. Germline V lookup: CDR1 SGHDN, CDR2 FVKESK. V lost 1 base and J lost 7; bases outside the gene matches: 10. The CDR3 spans 16 residues.

V is TRBV9 and J is TRBJ2-1, with TRBD1 matching 7 bases. Per the germline V gene, CDR1 is SGDLS and CDR2 is YYNGEE. The V gene end was trimmed by 3 bases and the J gene end by 6 bases; junction bases not matched to a gene: 3. The length of the CDR3 is 13 residues. The CDR3 loop is CASSATGFNEQFF. Written as DNA, the CDR3 is TGTGCCAGCAGCGCGACAGGGTTCAATGAGCAGTTCTTC.

The chain is built from TRBV6-5 and TRBJ2-7; 7 bases fit TRBD1. After removal of 5 bases from V and 6 bases from J, the junction contained 4 bases not matched to a gene. Germline lookup yields CDR1 MNHEY and CDR2 SVGAGI. CDR3 length: 12 residues. The CDR3 sequence is CASSTTGAEQYF. CDR3 in DNA: TGTGCCAGCAGTACCACAGGGGCCGAGCAGTACTTC.

The chain couples TRBV13 to TRBJ2-7, with D perhaps matching TRBD2 (6 bases). Trimming shortened V by 5 bases and J by 1 base, and 9 bases separated the two germline ends. The CDR3 sequence is 13 residues long. Germline values: CDR1 PRHDT, CDR2 FYEKMQ (reference sequence). Written as DNA, the CDR3 is TGTGCCAGCAGCCCAGGGACTTCCTACGAGCAGTACTTC. It specifies CASSPGTSYEQYF.

The genes are TRBV6-5 and TRBJ2-1; 12 bases are shared with TRBD2. Germline CDR1 MNHEY, CDR2 SVGAGI. This CDR3 has 15 residues. V gave up 5 bases and J gave up 7 bases; unmatched junction bases: 6. The CDR3 here is CASSLAGGPGNEQFF. Written as DNA, the CDR3 is TGTGCCAGCAGTCTAGCGGGAGGGCCAGGAAATGAGCAGTTCTTC.

This clone has only one observation. V usage is TRBV5-1 and J usage is TRBJ1-4; D not resolved. Trimming left V 4 bases short and J 0 bases short, with 7 bases between. Germline CDR1 is SGHRS and CDR2 is YFSETQ. The CDR3 is made up of 14 amino acids. CDR3 sequence reads: CASSQQATNEKLFF. The CDR3 region has the DNA TGCGCCAGCAGCCAACAAGCAACTAATGAAAAACTGTTTTTT.

This rearrangement joins TRBV7-3 to TRBJ2-1, with D possibly being TRBD2 (7 bases). This CDR3 is built from 16 residues. The V and J ends lost 5 bases and 5 bases respectively, with 19 bases between them. The germline gives CDR1 SGHTA, CDR2 FQGTGA. DNA for the CDR3: TGTGCCAGCAGCCCATACAGCGGGACAAGTGACAATGAGCAGTTCTTC. Residues: CASSPYSGTSDNEQFF.